This TCR beta chain was recovered during a study of T cells in Graves' hyperthyroidism and ophthalmopathy. Patients with uncontrolled infections, other autoimmune diseases, pregnancy or lactation were excluded. The CDR3 regions of TCR beta were amplified from RNA transcripts. With the HTBI primer set, the TCR CDR3 went through a first round of RT-PCR. TCRdb re-analysed the multiplex PCR reads in MiXCR, keeping a single row per CDR3 protein. The sample has 500,000 to 650,000 distinct CDR3 sequences, approximately 49% seen once. Source material: peripheral blood or thyroid tissue (not recorded which). The sequence derives from an adult woman with Graves' disease, either hyperthyroidism or ophthalmopathy (not recorded which).

CDR3 amino acids: CSVGIEYEQYF. The CDR3 DNA sequence: TGCAGCGTGGGAATAGAGTACGAGCAGTACTTC. The rearrangement uses TRBV29-1 and TRBJ2-7, with no clear D. This CDR3 has 11 amino acids. Between the trimmed V and J ends, which lost 6 bases and 4 bases, there was a span of 10 bases. Per germline, CDR1 SQVTM and CDR2 ANQGSEA.